These T cell receptor beta chains were read from a single sample in a study of shared clonotypes between healthy human individuals. Profiled with immunoSEQ multiplex PCR; TCRdb holds only in-frame clones, not every one. The sample contains over 2 million clones, around 96% of which appear only once. Material for sequencing was naive CD8+ T cells sorted from blood. The source of these receptors is a man aged 18 to 29 in good health. Both conserved end residues are part of each CDR3. Each record gives: J gene, D gene, clone size, V gene, CDR3 protein, CDR3 DNA. A D gene is named only where the DNA matches it firmly. The listing skips clone size in some rows; elsewhere it reads once, few, many or a size class.

TRBJ1-1	-	-	TRBV19	CASSIRGAANTEAFF	TGTGCCAGTAGTATACGTGGGGCTGCGAACACTGAAGCTTTCTTT
TRBJ1-5	TRBD1	-	TRBV6-5	CASAPEGAKGQPQHF	TGTGCCAGCGCCCCCGAGGGGGCGAAGGGTCAGCCCCAGCATTTT
TRBJ2-7	-	-	TRBV5-6	CASSSEISEGLYSYEQYF	TGTGCCAGCAGCTCAGAAATTAGCGAAGGACTCTACTCCTACGAGCAGTACTTC
TRBJ1-5	-	-	TRBV6-5	CASSYRGTSNQPQHF	TGTGCCAGCAGTTACAGGGGGACCAGCAATCAGCCCCAGCATTTT
TRBJ2-7	TRBD2	few	TRBV7-6	CASSLGAGGREQYF	TGTGCCAGCAGCTTAGGAGCGGGGGGGAGGGAGCAGTACTTC
TRBJ2-2	TRBD1	-	TRBV7-9	CASSSPLGTANTGELFF	TGTGCCAGCAGCTCCCCCCTTGGGACAGCGAACACCGGGGAGCTGTTTTTT
TRBJ2-7	-	-	TRBV7-9	CASSLAPRDEQYF	TGTGCCAGCAGCTTAGCGCCGAGGGACGAGCAGTACTTC
TRBJ2-7	TRBD2	-	TRBV7-8	CASSLSGSQYEQYF	TGTGCCAGCAGCTTAAGCGGGAGTCAGTACGAGCAGTACTTC
TRBJ2-7	-	-	TRBV5-6	CASSFEGGGLYEQYF	TGTGCCAGCAGCTTTGAGGGAGGAGGGCTCTACGAGCAGTACTTC
TRBJ1-5	-	-	TRBV6-5	CASSYSSSNQPQHF	TGTGCCAGCAGTTACTCAAGCAGCAATCAGCCCCAGCATTTT
TRBJ2-4	-	-	TRBV4-2	CASSQVEENIQYF	TGTGCCAGCAGCCAAGTCGAGGAAAACATTCAGTACTTC
TRBJ2-2	-	-	TRBV6-5	CASSPSGGTGELFF	TGTGCCAGCAGCCCCTCTGGGGGCACCGGGGAGCTGTTTTTT
TRBJ2-7	-	-	TRBV9	CASSVDVAVYEQYF	TGTGCCAGCAGCGTAGATGTAGCGGTCTACGAGCAGTACTTC
TRBJ1-5	-	-	TRBV6-5	CASSYSDAGQPQHF	TGTGCCAGCAGTTACTCCGACGCGGGCCAGCCCCAGCATTTT
TRBJ1-1	-	-	TRBV6-1	CASSEVHGRAVSGSEAFF	TGTGCCAGCAGTGAGGTTCATGGCCGTGCGGTCTCGGGCTCTGAAGCTTTCTTT
TRBJ1-2	TRBD1	-	TRBV9	CASSPRTGLNYGYTF	TGTGCCAGCAGCCCCCGGACAGGGCTTAACTATGGCTACACCTTC
TRBJ1-5	-	once	TRBV27	CASSLGAPNQPQHF	TGTGCCAGCAGTTTGGGGGCACCTAATCAGCCCCAGCATTTT
TRBJ1-2	-	-	TRBV29-1	CSVEGAPNGYTF	TGCAGCGTTGAGGGGGCTCCTAATGGCTACACCTTC
TRBJ2-4	-	-	TRBV2	CASIGDGTLAKNIQYF	TGTGCCAGCATTGGGGACGGGACATTAGCCAAAAACATTCAGTACTTC
TRBJ1-5	-	-	TRBV13	CASSYAGSNQPQHF	TGTGCCAGCAGCTATGCAGGTTCCAATCAGCCCCAGCATTTT
TRBJ1-5	-	-	TRBV2	CASSASTSFYSNQPQHF	TGTGCCAGCAGTGCTTCGACGAGCTTTTATAGCAATCAGCCCCAGCATTTT
TRBJ2-2	-	-	TRBV7-3	CASSLEGTGELFF	TGTGCCAGCAGCTTGGAGGGGACCGGGGAGCTGTTTTTT
TRBJ2-1	TRBD2	-	TRBV4-3	CASSQTSGDYNEQFF	TGCGCCAGCAGCCAGACTAGCGGAGACTACAATGAGCAGTTCTTC
TRBJ2-3	-	-	TRBV11-3	CASSDRATDTQYF	TGTGCCAGCAGCGATCGAGCCACAGATACGCAGTATTTT
TRBJ2-3	-	-	TRBV30	CAWSSSGRTDTQYF	TGTGCCTGGAGTAGTAGCGGACGCACAGATACGCAGTATTTT
TRBJ2-1	TRBD2	-	TRBV30	CAWGAGGHNEQFF	TGTGCCTGGGGAGCGGGAGGGCACAATGAGCAGTTCTTC